The 2 T cell receptor beta chains presented below share a single source sample, sequenced in a study of cytomegalovirus exposure and HLA in healthy donors. 13 Jbeta primers and 60 Vbeta primers were used for the PCR. Measured with immunoSEQ multiplex PCR; TCRdb has only the in-frame clones, and not every one. The table has about 180,000 clones, roughly 86% seen once. The specimen was PBMCs. Source of these receptors: a girl aged 10-17 years in good health and CMV-seropositive.

The chain combines TRBV19 with TRBJ1-5; a possible D gene is TRBD1 (6 bases). Germline loops: CDR1 LNHDA, CDR2 SQIVND (reference sequence). V shed 4 bases and J shed 0 bases, with 10 bases lying between them. The CDR3 sequence is 15 residues long. The CDR3 nucleotides are TGTGCCAGTAGTAGCGGACAGTTTAGCAATCAGCCCCAGCATTTT. The encoded protein is CASSSGQFSNQPQHF.

The J gene is TRBJ2-7, the V gene TRBV13; tentatively, D is TRBD1 (6 bases). Germline-derived CDR1 and CDR2 are PRHDT and FYEKMQ (reference sequence). The CDR3 is made up of 12 amino acids. The ends were cut back, 5 bases at V and 3 bases at J, with 8 bases in the middle. This chain's CDR3 is CASSPDSYEQYF. In nucleotides, the CDR3 is TGTGCCAGCAGCCCGGACAGCTACGAGCAGTACTTC.